The 20 T cell receptor beta chains listed next were all sequenced from one sample in a study of blood T cell repertoires in COVID-19. TCRdb's copy holds only in-frame clones and misses some; the assay was immunoSEQ multiplex PCR. The sample has more than 250,000 clones, roughly 84% seen once; the top ten hold 1%. Sequenced sample: peripheral blood. The source is a man aged 45-65 years with active or convalescent COVID-19.

The CDR3 sequence: CASSPLRGDKNIQYF. For the CDR3, the DNA is TGTGCCAGCAGCCCTCTCCGGGGGGACAAAAACATTCAGTACTTC. This chain uses TRBV14 with TRBJ2-4; 7 bases line up with TRBD2. There are 15 residues in the CDR3. Per germline, CDR1 SGHDN and CDR2 FVKESK. V trimming: 4 bases; J trimming: 3 bases; junction bases outside the gene matches: 6.

The rearrangement uses TRBV6-1 and TRBJ1-4; D uncertain. Germline V gives CDR1 MNHNS, CDR2 SASEGT. This CDR3 comprises 16 residues. Trimming left V 1 base short and J 2 bases short, with 11 bases between. Here the CDR3 DNA reads TGTGCCAGCAGTGAAGTACCGGGAGGGACTAATGAAAAACTGTTTTTT. Translating gives CASSEVPGGTNEKLFF.

The sample holds one count of this clone. This chain connects TRBV3-1 (or the pseudogene TRBV3-2) to TRBJ1-6; no firm D call. Germline V gene data show CDR1 as LGHDT and CDR2 as YNNKEL (reference sequence). This CDR3 comprises 14 residues. Trimming stripped 3 bases from V and 7 bases from J, with 10 bases between. CDR3 bases: TGTGCCAGCAGCCAGCTAGGCAACAATTCACCCCTCCACTTT. Its protein product is CASSQLGNNSPLHF.

J is TRBJ2-1 and V is TRBV6-5; 8 bases agree with TRBD1. Trimming at V came to 4 bases and at J to 7 bases, leaving 3 bases not matched to a gene. This CDR3 has 13 amino acids. Germline V gene sequence: CDR1 MNHEY, CDR2 SVGAGI. The CDR3 sequence: CASSWTGLNEQFF. The CDR3 nucleotides read TGTGCCAGCAGTTGGACAGGGTTGAATGAGCAGTTCTTC.

The J gene is TRBJ2-3, the V gene TRBV12-3 or TRBV12-4; tentative D call: TRBD2 (6 bases). The CDR3 extends over 12 amino acids. V shed 5 bases and J shed 8 bases, with 11 bases lying between them. In DNA form, the CDR3 reads TGTGCCAGCAGTATCAGTAGCGGTACGCAGTATTTT. Its translation is CASSISSGTQYF.

V and J are TRBV5-1 and TRBJ2-3; 10 positions agree with TRBD2. The germline V gene has CDR1 SGHRS and CDR2 YFSETQ. This CDR3 contains 16 residues. V lost 1 base and J lost 0; bases outside the gene matches: 2. CDR3 nucleotides: TGCGCCAGCAGCTTGACGACTAGCGGGAGCACAGATACGCAGTATTTT. Its translation: CASSLTTSGSTDTQYF.

V and J are TRBV18 and TRBJ2-4; 9 bases map to TRBD1. Trimming removed 3 bases from V and 3 bases from J; junction bases left unmatched: 18. Germline V gene data show CDR1 as KGHSH and CDR2 as LQKENI. The length of the CDR3 is 20 residues. CDR3 protein: CASSPYRGRGTLGIKNIQYF. In DNA form, the CDR3 reads TGTGCCAGCTCACCGTACAGGGGGCGGGGAACCTTGGGAATCAAAAACATTCAGTACTTC.

The V call is TRBV5-4, the J call TRBJ1-2; 10 bases map to TRBD1. CDR3 length: 16 residues. Germline CDR1 and CDR2: SGHNT and YYREEE (reference sequence). Unmatched junction bases numbered 7, after V lost 0 bases and J lost 5 bases. The CDR3 protein is CASSLGGTGAEYGYTF. CDR3 DNA: TGTGCCAGCAGCTTGGGAGGGACAGGGGCGGAGTATGGCTACACCTTC.

This clone came up once. DNA of the CDR3: TGCGCCAGCAGCTTTGGCAGGGCGGTGAACACCGGGGAGCTGTTTTTT. This translates into CASSFGRAVNTGELFF. This chain links TRBV5-1 with TRBJ2-2; TRBD1 is a possible D gene (5 bases). CDR3 length: 16 residues. Germline CDR1 SGHRS, CDR2 YFSETQ. V lost 2 bases and J 1 base, leaving 12 bases between the germline ends.

V and J are TRBV10-3 and TRBJ1-6; perhaps TRBD1 as D (5 bases). From germline, CDR1 is ENHRY and CDR2 SYGVKD. The CDR3 length is 15 residues. V was trimmed by 6 bases and J by 6 bases, leaving 15 bases between them. Here the CDR3 reads CAISAKTAGNSPLHF. The CDR3 nucleotides are TGTGCCATCAGCGCGAAGACAGCGGGTAATTCACCCCTCCACTTT.

This clone has just a few counts. The chain recombines TRBV18 with TRBJ1-3; 8 positions agree with TRBD1. This CDR3 spans 15 amino acids. The V gene's germline CDR1 is KGHSH and CDR2 LQKENI. V gave up 0 bases and J gave up 2 bases; unmatched junction bases: 0. The CDR3 here is CASSPPDRAGNTIYF. The CDR3 nucleotides are TGTGCCAGCTCACCACCGGACAGGGCTGGAAACACCATATATTTT.

J is TRBJ1-2 and V is TRBV4-3; TRBD1 is a possible D gene (5 bases). This CDR3 comprises 15 residues. The germline V gene encodes CDR1 LGHNA and CDR2 YSLEER. The V gene lost 0 bases and the J gene lost 3 bases, with 11 bases spanning the gap. The CDR3 loop is CASSQDQGSDYGYTF. The CDR3 DNA reads TGCGCCAGCAGCCAAGACCAGGGTTCCGACTATGGCTACACCTTC.

The chain uses TRBV7-2 and TRBJ2-7; perhaps TRBD2 as D (6 bases). Germline loops: CDR1 SGHTA, CDR2 FQGNSA. The V end lost 4 bases, the J end lost 3 bases, and 10 bases lay between the germline ends. The CDR3 totals 13 residues. The CDR3 DNA follows: TGTGCCAGCAGCTCGACTAGGGGCTACGAGCAGTACTTC. This gives the protein CASSSTRGYEQYF.

This CDR3 reads CASSLTGRYGYTF. The CDR3 coding sequence is TGTGCCAGTAGTCTAACAGGGCGATATGGCTACACCTTC. The chain carries TRBV19 and TRBJ1-2, with D maybe TRBD1 (6 bases). CDR3 length: 13 amino acids. V shed 5 bases and J shed 5 bases, with 12 bases lying between them. Germline V gene sequence: CDR1 LNHDA, CDR2 SQIVND (reference sequence).

The rearrangement uses TRBV20-1 and TRBJ2-4, with D uncertain. The CDR3 is made up of 16 amino acids. CDR1 DFQATT and CDR2 SNEGSKA come from the germline V gene (reference sequence). With 3 bases removed from V and 1 base from J, the gap between germline ends came to 16 bases. For the CDR3, the DNA is TGCAGTGCTAGTCCGGGTCGTAACGGGGCCAAAAACATTCAGTACTTC. This translates into CSASPGRNGAKNIQYF.

The chain joins TRBV19 to TRBJ1-2, with TRBD1 matching over 8 bases. The V gene end was trimmed by 7 bases and the J gene end by 3 bases; junction bases not matched to a gene: 7. CDR3 length equals 14 residues. In germline, CDR1 is LNHDA, CDR2 SQIVND (reference sequence). The CDR3, as DNA: TGTGCCAGTACCAAGACAGGGGATGACTATGGCTACACCTTC. Its translation is CASTKTGDDYGYTF.

The chain uses TRBV27 and TRBJ1-2; D possibly corresponds to TRBD1 (6 bases). The CDR3 length is 16 residues. Trimming took off 3 bases at V and 8 bases at J, with 22 bases between the two ends. Germline values: CDR1 MNHEY, CDR2 SMNVEV (reference sequence). The CDR3 protein is CASSLTGPSTSGGYTF. The CDR3 DNA reads as TGTGCCAGCAGTTTGACAGGTCCATCAACCTCGGGAGGCTACACCTTC.

The V call is TRBV9, the J call TRBJ2-3; D remains unclear. Looked up from germline, CDR1 is SGDLS and CDR2 is YYNGEE. Trimming removed 0 bases at V and 0 bases at J, with 8 bases between. The CDR3 consists of 15 residues. In DNA, the CDR3 is TGTGCCAGCAGCGTAGGAACAGTCAGCACAGATACGCAGTATTTT. It encodes CASSVGTVSTDTQYF.

The chain employs TRBV28 and TRBJ2-3, with 12 bases lining up with TRBD2. CDR1 MDHEN and CDR2 SYDVKM come from the germline V gene. This CDR3 has 19 residues. The V segment lost 6 bases and the J segment 5 bases; nucleotides outside the gene matches: 18. CDR3 sequence reads: CASSPWTSGDHSLGDTQYF. For the CDR3, the DNA is TGTGCCAGCAGCCCATGGACTAGCGGGGATCATTCCTTAGGAGATACGCAGTATTTT.

This chain connects TRBV5-1 to TRBJ2-3; 7 bases align to TRBD2. Germline loops: CDR1 SGHRS, CDR2 YFSETQ. CDR3 length equals 15 residues. Trimming removed 4 bases from V and 2 bases from J; junction bases left unmatched: 7. The CDR3 spells CASSTSGAPTDTQYF. As DNA, the CDR3 is TGCGCCAGCAGCACAAGCGGGGCCCCCACAGATACGCAGTATTTT.